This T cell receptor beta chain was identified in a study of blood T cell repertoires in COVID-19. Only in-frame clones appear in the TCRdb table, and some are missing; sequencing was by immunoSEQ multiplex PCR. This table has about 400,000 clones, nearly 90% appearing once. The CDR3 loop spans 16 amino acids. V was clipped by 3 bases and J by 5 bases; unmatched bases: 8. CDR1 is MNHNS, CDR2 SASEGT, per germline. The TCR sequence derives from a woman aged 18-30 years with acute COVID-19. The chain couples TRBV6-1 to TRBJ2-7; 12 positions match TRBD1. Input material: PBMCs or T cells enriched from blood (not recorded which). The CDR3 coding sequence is TGTGCCAGCAGTGACTACCGGGACAGGGGGCTGAACGAGCAGTACTTC. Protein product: CASSDYRDRGLNEQYF.